The clone carrying this T cell receptor (beta chain) was counted once. This record belongs to a study of blood T cell repertoires in COVID-19. Study context: Acute and convalescent COVID-19 specimens originated in the United States, Italy and Spain.

CDR1 and CDR2 (germline): SNHLY, FYNNEI. Trimming removed 5 bases at V and 1 base at J, with 10 bases between. The CDR3 covers 14 residues. Clones were read by immunoSEQ multiplex PCR, and TCRdb kept only the in-frame ones, dropping some. This sample has hundreds of thousands of clones, with under 90% found just once. The sample comprised peripheral blood. The chain combines TRBV2 with TRBJ2-3, with D possibly matching TRBD2 (5 bases). The TCR was taken from a woman of 80 years or more with acute or convalescent COVID-19. The CDR3 region has the DNA TGTGCCAGCAGTCGAGGAGGAGGCACAGATACGCAGTATTTT. Amino acids: CASSRGGGTDTQYF.